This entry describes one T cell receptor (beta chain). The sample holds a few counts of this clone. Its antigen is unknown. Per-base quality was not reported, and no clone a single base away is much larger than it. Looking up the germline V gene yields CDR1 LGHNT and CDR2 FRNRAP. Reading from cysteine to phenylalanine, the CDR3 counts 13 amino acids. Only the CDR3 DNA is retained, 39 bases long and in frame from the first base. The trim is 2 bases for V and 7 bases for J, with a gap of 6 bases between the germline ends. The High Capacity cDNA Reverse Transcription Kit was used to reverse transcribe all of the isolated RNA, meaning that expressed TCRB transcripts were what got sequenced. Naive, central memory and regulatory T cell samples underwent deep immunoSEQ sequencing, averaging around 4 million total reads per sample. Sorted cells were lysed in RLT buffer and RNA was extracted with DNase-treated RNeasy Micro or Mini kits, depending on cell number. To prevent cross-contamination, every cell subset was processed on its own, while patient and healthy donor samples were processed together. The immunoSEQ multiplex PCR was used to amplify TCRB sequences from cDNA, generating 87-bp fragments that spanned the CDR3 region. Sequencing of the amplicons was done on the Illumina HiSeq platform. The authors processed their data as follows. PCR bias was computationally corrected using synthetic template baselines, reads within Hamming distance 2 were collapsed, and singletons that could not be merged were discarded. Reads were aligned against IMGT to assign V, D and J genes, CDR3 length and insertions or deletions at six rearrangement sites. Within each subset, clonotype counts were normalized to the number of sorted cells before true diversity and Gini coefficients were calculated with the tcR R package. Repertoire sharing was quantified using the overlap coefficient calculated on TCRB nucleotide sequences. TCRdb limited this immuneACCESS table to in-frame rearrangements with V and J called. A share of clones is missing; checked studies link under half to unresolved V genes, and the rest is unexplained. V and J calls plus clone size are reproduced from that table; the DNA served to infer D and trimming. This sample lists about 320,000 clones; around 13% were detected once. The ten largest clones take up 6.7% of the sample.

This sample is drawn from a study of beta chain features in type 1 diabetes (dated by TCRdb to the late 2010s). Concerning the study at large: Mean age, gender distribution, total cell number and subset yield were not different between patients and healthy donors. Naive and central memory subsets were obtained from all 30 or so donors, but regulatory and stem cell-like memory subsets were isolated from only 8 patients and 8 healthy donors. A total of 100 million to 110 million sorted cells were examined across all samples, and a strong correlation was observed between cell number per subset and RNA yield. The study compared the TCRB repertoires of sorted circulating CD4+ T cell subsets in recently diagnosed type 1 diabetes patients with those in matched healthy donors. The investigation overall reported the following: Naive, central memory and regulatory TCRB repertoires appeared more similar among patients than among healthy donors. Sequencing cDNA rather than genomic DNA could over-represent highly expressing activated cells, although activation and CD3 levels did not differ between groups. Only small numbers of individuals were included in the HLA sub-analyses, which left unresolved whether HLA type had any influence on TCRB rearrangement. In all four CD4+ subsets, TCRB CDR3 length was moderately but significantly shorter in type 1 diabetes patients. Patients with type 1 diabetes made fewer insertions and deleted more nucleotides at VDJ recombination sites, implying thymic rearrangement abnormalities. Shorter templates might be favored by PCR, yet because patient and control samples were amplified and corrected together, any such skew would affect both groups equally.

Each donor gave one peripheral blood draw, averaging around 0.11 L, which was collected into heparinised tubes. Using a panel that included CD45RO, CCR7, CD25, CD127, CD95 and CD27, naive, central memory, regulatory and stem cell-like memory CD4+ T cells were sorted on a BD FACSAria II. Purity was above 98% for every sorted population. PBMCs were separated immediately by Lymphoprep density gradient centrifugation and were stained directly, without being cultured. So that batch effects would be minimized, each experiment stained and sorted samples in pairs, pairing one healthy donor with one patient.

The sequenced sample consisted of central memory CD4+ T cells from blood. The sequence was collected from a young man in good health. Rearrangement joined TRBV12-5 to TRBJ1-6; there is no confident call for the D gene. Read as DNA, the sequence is TGTGCTAGTGGTTTGTCACAGAATTCACCCCTCCACTTT. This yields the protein CASGLSQNSPLHF.